This T cell receptor beta chain was found in a study of shared clonotypes between healthy human individuals. Overall study context: Three CD4 naive, three CD4 memory, two CD8 naive and one CD8 memory plate were used per donor.

Measured with immunoSEQ multiplex PCR; TCRdb has only the in-frame clones, and not every one. The sample includes 2 million to 2.5 million clones, more than 85% of them seen just once. The CDR3 has 13 residues. Looked up from germline, CDR1 is MGHDK and CDR2 is SYGVNS. The germline V and J ends were trimmed by 4 bases and 5 bases, with 11 bases remaining between them. The TCR comes from a man between 18 and 35 years old in good health. Some clones in this sample may be carry-over from other donors' samples. Sequencing was carried out using naive CD4+ T cells from PBMCs. The sample's subset: CD45RA+ positively selected. This chain uses TRBV25-1 with TRBJ1-2; maybe TRBD1 (5 bases). CDR3: CASSGGARYGYTF. CDR3 sequence (DNA): TGTGCCAGCAGTGGAGGGGCGCGGTATGGCTACACCTTC.